This T cell receptor (beta chain) appears in the sequencing data of a study of CD8+ T cells in alopecia areata. The study's findings and limits: It was lesional scalp, especially alopecia totalis/universalis, that showed higher clonality than normal scalp. Sequenced scalp T cells also include alphabeta T cells resident in normal skin.

This clone was observed once. Its antigen is as yet unknown. Researchers took lesional scalp punch biopsies and peripheral blood from people who were alopecia areata patients. Isolation of CD4+ and CD8+ T cells from PBMCs was achieved by sorting. Germline V gene sequence: CDR1 PRHDT, CDR2 FYEKMQ (reference sequence). The CDR3 length is 14 residues. Trimming removed 2 bases at V and 1 base at J, with 7 bases between. cDNA serving as the sequencing template came from extracted, reverse transcribed RNA. Clones were sequenced by immunoSEQ multiplex PCR, and TCRdb holds only the in-frame ones, with some missing. The repertoire has around 35,000 clones, around 59% of them found once; the top ten carry about two fifths.

The sample taken for sequencing was NKG2D-high CD8+ T cells sorted from blood. This TCR came from a human donor with alopecia areata. V is TRBV13 and J is TRBJ2-3; D is undetermined. This chain's CDR3 is CASSLRQRTDTQYF. Here the CDR3 DNA reads TGTGCCAGCAGCTTACGGCAGCGCACAGATACGCAGTATTTT.